A single sample gave rise to the 6 T cell receptor beta chains below, sequenced in a study of cytomegalovirus exposure and HLA in healthy donors. The PCR made use of 60 Vbeta and 13 Jbeta primers. The table came from immunoSEQ multiplex PCR; TCRdb's copy has only in-frame clones and leaves some out. In the table there are fewer than 200,000 clones, around four fifths of which are singletons. What was sequenced was PBMCs. The source of these receptors is a man between 35 and 55 years old in good health and CMV-seropositive.

This clone appeared once. The CDR3 sequence: CASSNLAGENTDTQYF. The CDR3 region has the DNA TGTGCCAGCAGTAATCTAGCGGGAGAGAACACAGATACGCAGTATTTT. This chain joins TRBV28 and TRBJ2-3; 10 positions match TRBD2. J gave up 2 bases and V 5 bases, and 7 bases lay outside the gene matches. Germline CDR1 MDHEN, CDR2 SYDVKM. CDR3 length: 16 amino acids.

The chain employs TRBV6-1 and TRBJ1-5, with D unresolved. With 3 bases removed from V and 6 bases from J, the gap between germline ends came to 9 bases. The germline gives CDR1 MNHNS, CDR2 SASEGT. This CDR3 contains 13 residues. DNA of the CDR3: TGTGCCAGCAGTGAGGTCGGGGTTCAGCCCCAGCATTTT. This sequence encodes CASSEVGVQPQHF.

V and J are TRBV10-3 and TRBJ2-7, with TRBD2 matching over 9 bases. This CDR3 has 15 amino acids. J gave up 3 bases and V 4 bases, and 7 bases lay outside the gene matches. Germline V gives CDR1 ENHRY, CDR2 SYGVKD. CDR3 protein: CAISGTWTSVYEQYF. The CDR3 coding sequence is TGTGCCATCAGTGGGACCTGGACTAGCGTCTACGAGCAGTACTTC.

This clone was seen only once. The chain's CDR3 is CASPPPQGAKVDTQYF. The CDR3 DNA sequence: TGTGCCAGCCCTCCACCGCAGGGGGCGAAAGTGGATACGCAGTATTTT. J is TRBJ2-3 and V is TRBV28, with TRBD1 identical over 8 bases. J gave up 6 bases and V 8 bases, and 16 bases lay outside the gene matches. Germline V gene sequence: CDR1 MDHEN, CDR2 SYDVKM. The CDR3 extends over 16 amino acids.

The chain recombines TRBV19 with TRBJ2-7; D is ambiguous. The ends were cut back, 5 bases at V and 7 bases at J, with 21 bases in the middle. CDR3 length: 15 amino acids. The germline V gene encodes CDR1 LNHDA and CDR2 SQIVND (reference sequence). The CDR3: CASSPQASLQEEQYF. The CDR3 DNA sequence: TGTGCCAGTAGTCCTCAGGCCAGCTTACAAGAAGAGCAGTACTTC. Full variable domain (outside the CDR3, taken from reference TRBV19 and TRBJ2-7): DGGITQSPKYLFRKEGQNVTLSCEQNLNHDAMYWYRQDPGQGLRLIYYSQIVNDFQKGDIAEGYSVSREKKESFPLTVTSAQKNPTAFYLCASSPQASLQEEQYFGPGTRLTVT.

Here the CDR3 DNA reads TGTGCCAGCAGCCTTGACAGGGGGTCGGTTGAAGCTTTCTTT. It translates to CASSLDRGSVEAFF. The chain links TRBV5-4 to TRBJ1-1, with 9 bases identical to TRBD1. Trimming removed 4 bases from V and 7 bases from J; junction bases left unmatched: 8. Germline assignment: CDR1 SGHNT and CDR2 YYREEE (reference sequence). This CDR3 region has 14 residues.